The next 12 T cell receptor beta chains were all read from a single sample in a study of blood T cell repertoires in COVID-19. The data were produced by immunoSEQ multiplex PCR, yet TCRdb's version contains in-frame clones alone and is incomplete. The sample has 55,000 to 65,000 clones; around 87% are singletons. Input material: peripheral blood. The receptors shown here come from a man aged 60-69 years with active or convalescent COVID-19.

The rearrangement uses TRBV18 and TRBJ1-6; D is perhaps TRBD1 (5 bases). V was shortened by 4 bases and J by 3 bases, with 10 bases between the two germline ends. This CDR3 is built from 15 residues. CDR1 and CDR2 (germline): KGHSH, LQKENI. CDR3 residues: CASSLSRGYNSPLHF. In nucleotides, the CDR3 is TGTGCCAGCTCACTTTCAAGGGGCTATAATTCACCCCTCCACTTT.

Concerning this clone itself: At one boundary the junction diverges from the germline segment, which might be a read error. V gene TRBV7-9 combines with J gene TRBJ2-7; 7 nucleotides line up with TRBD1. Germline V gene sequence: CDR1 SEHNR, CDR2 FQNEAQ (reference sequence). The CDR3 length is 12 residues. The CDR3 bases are TGTGCCAGCAGCTTAGGGACCGGGACAGACAGCTTC. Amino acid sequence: CASSLGTGTDSF.

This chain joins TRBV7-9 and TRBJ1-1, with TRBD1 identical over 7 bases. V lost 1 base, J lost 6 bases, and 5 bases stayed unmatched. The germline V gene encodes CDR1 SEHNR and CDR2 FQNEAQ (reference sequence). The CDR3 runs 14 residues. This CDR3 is CASSLEQGSAEAFF. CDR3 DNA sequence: TGTGCCAGCAGCTTAGAACAGGGGAGCGCTGAAGCTTTCTTT. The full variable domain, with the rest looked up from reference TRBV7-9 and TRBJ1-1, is DTGVSQNPRHKITKRGQNVTFRCDPISEHNRLYWYRQTLGQGPEFLTYFQNEAQLEKSRLLSDRFSAERPKGSFSTLEIQRTEQGDSAMYLCASSLEQGSAEAFFGQGTRLTVV.

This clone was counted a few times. The CDR3 region has the DNA TGCGCCAGCAGCGTATATTTCACAGATACGCAGTATTTT. As protein: CASSVYFTDTQYF. J is TRBJ2-3 and V is TRBV4-1; no clear D. This CDR3 has 13 residues. Trimming removed 5 bases from V and 2 bases from J, with 8 bases in between. Per germline, CDR1 MGHRA and CDR2 YSYEKL.

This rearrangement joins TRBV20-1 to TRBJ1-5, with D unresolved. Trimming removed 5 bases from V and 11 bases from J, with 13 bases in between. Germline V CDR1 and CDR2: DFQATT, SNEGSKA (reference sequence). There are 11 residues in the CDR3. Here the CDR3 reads CSAVLAAAQHF. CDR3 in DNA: TGCAGTGCTGTACTAGCCGCGGCCCAGCATTTT.

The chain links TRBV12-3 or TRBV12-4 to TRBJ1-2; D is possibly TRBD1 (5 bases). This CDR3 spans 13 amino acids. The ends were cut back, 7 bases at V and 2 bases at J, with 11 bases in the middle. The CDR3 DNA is TGTGCCAGCAAGCCAGGGAGGAACTATGGCTACACCTTC. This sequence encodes CASKPGRNYGYTF.

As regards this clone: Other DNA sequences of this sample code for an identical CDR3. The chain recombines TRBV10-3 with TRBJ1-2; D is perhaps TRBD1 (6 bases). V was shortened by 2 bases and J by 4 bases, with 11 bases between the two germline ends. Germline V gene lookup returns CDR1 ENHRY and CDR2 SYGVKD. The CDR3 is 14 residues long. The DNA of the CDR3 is TGTGCCATCAGTGAGAGCGGGGGCATCTATGGCTACACCTTC. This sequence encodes CAISESGGIYGYTF.

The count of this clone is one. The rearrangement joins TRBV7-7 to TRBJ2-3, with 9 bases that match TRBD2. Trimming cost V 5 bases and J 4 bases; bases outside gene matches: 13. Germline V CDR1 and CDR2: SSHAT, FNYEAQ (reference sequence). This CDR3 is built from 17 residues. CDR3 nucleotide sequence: TGTGCCAGCAGCGTCCTTCCCGCGCGGGAGGGCCCAGATACGCAGTATTTT. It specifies CASSVLPAREGPDTQYF.

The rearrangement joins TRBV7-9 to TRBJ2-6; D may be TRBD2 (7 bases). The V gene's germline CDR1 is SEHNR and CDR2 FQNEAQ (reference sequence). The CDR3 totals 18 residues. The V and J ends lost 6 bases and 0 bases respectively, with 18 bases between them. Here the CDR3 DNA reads TGTGCCAGCAGTATATCAGGGGCGGGAGCCTCTGGGGCCAACGTCCTGACTTTC. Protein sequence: CASSISGAGASGANVLTF.

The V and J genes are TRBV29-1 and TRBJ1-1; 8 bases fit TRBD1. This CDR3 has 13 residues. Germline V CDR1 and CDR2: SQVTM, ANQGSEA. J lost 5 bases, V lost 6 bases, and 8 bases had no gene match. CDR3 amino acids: CSVPGQGSTEAFF. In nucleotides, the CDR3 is TGCAGCGTCCCCGGACAGGGTAGTACTGAAGCTTTCTTT.

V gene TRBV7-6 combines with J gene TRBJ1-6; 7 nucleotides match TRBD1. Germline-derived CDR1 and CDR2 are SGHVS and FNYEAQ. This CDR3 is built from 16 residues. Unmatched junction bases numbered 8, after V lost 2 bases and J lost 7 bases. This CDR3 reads CASSLSPRGGNSPLHF. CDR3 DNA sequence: TGTGCCAGCAGCTTAAGTCCGCGAGGGGGCAATTCACCCCTCCACTTT.

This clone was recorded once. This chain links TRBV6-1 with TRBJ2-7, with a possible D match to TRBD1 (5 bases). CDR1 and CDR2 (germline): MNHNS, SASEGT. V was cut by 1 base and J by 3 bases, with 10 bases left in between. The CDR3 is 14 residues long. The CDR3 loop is CASSEDRQNYEQYF. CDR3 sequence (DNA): TGTGCCAGCAGTGAAGATCGACAGAACTACGAGCAGTACTTC.